Below, 24 T cell receptor beta chains from the same sample are listed, as sequenced in a study of blood T cell repertoires in COVID-19. The table came from immunoSEQ multiplex PCR; TCRdb's copy has only in-frame clones and leaves some out. The table has roughly 230,000 clones, about 88% seen once. Sequences were obtained from peripheral blood. These receptors were taken from a man in his 70s with acute or convalescent COVID-19.

The chain recombines TRBV5-1 with TRBJ2-7; 7 bases line up with TRBD1. The CDR3 consists of 15 residues. V was pared by 4 bases and J by 0 bases, with 7 bases of the junction left unmatched. From germline, CDR1 is SGHRS and CDR2 YFSETQ. The CDR3 DNA is TGCGCCAGCAGCCCCGAGACAGGGAGCTCCTACGAGCAGTACTTC. This sequence encodes CASSPETGSSYEQYF.

The genes are TRBV5-6 and TRBJ2-3; 10 nucleotides agree with TRBD2. This CDR3 has 17 amino acids. The germline V gene encodes CDR1 SGHDT and CDR2 YYEEEE. Trimming at V came to 2 bases and at J to 4 bases, leaving 10 bases not matched to a gene. CDR3 nucleotides: TGTGCCAGCAGCTTCCTAGGGACTAGCGAGGCCCCAGATACGCAGTATTTT. Encoded protein: CASSFLGTSEAPDTQYF.

This clone was counted once. The chain carries TRBV7-2 and TRBJ2-5; TRBD2 agrees at 7 bases. This CDR3 spans 14 amino acids. V lost 1 base and J lost 5; bases outside the gene matches: 4. CDR1 is SGHTA, CDR2 FQGNSA, per germline. CDR3 DNA: TGTGCCAGCAGCTTAGGGACTAGAGTCGAGACCCAGTACTTC. Translation: CASSLGTRVETQYF.

The chain employs TRBV10-3 and TRBJ1-3; 7 positions agree with TRBD1. The V gene end was trimmed by 10 bases and the J gene end by 3 bases; junction bases not matched to a gene: 12. The germline gives CDR1 ENHRY, CDR2 SYGVKD. This CDR3 region has 15 residues. In DNA, the CDR3 is TGTGCCACGCAAGACCGCGGGACAGTTGGAAACACCATATATTTT. It is translated as CATQDRGTVGNTIYF.

The chain couples TRBV2 to TRBJ1-5, with 8 bases lining up with TRBD1. Unmatched junction bases numbered 11, after V lost 7 bases and J lost 3 bases. This CDR3 is 16 amino acids long. Germline V gene sequence: CDR1 SNHLY, CDR2 FYNNEI. The CDR3 DNA follows: TGTGCCAGCAACTTAGGACAGGGAAGGAACAATCAGCCCCAGCATTTT. This codes for CASNLGQGRNNQPQHF. Variable domain in full (rest from reference TRBV2 and TRBJ1-5): EPEVTQTPSHQVTQMGQEVILRCVPISNHLYFYWYRQILGQKVEFLVSFYNNEISEKSEIFDDQFSVERPDGSNFTLKIRSTKLEDSAMYFCASNLGQGRNNQPQHFGDGTRLSIL.

J is TRBJ1-5 and V is TRBV19, with 11 bases that match TRBD1. V lost 9 bases, J lost 6 bases, and 4 bases stayed unmatched. Germline assignment: CDR1 LNHDA and CDR2 SQIVND (reference sequence). The CDR3 is 13 amino acids. The CDR3 loop is CASGQGAGQPQHF. The CDR3 DNA is TGTGCCAGCGGACAGGGGGCAGGTCAGCCCCAGCATTTT. Looking up the rest from reference TRBV19 and TRBJ1-5 gives the full variable domain: DGGITQSPKYLFRKEGQNVTLSCEQNLNHDAMYWYRQDPGQGLRLIYYSQIVNDFQKGDIAEGYSVSREKKESFPLTVTSAQKNPTAFYLCASGQGAGQPQHFGDGTRLSIL.

The rearrangement links TRBV9 to TRBJ1-3; D not resolved. The CDR3 runs 16 residues. V was shortened by 0 bases and J by 1 base, with 11 bases between the two germline ends. Germline V gene data show CDR1 as SGDLS and CDR2 as YYNGEE. The CDR3 coding sequence is TGTGCCAGCAGCGTAGAGGCAGGACTATCTGGAAACACCATATATTTT. Translation: CASSVEAGLSGNTIYF. The complete variable domain, with remaining parts taken from reference TRBV9 and TRBJ1-3, reads DSGVTQTPKHLITATGQRVTLRCSPRSGDLSVYWYQQSLDQGLQFLIQYYNGEERAKGNILERFSAQQFPDLHSELNLSSLELGDSALYFCASSVEAGLSGNTIYFGEGSWLTVV.

The V gene is TRBV7-6, the J gene TRBJ1-3, with D perhaps matching TRBD1 (6 bases). Germline CDR1 is SGHVS and CDR2 is FNYEAQ. V shed 0 bases and J shed 0 bases, with 15 bases lying between them. The CDR3 is made up of 18 amino acids. CDR3 DNA sequence: TGTGCCAGCAGCTTAGCGACACGGGGGGCTAGCTCTGGAAACACCATATATTTT. It is translated as CASSLATRGASSGNTIYF. Using reference TRBV7-6 and TRBJ1-3 for the parts outside the CDR3, the full variable domain is GAGVSQSPRYKVTKRGQDVALRCDPISGHVSLYWYRQALGQGPEFLTYFNYEAQQDKSGLPNDRFSAERPEGSISTLTIQRTEQRDSAMYRCASSLATRGASSGNTIYFGEGSWLTVV.

The chain links TRBV23-1 to TRBJ1-1; 12 bases fit TRBD1. TRBV23-1 is annotated as an ORF whose role is uncertain. The CDR3 has 16 residues. The ends lost 0 bases at V and 4 bases at J; junction bases unmatched: 3. CDR3 loop: CASSQSRDRGRTEAFF. DNA of the CDR3: TGCGCCAGCAGTCAATCCAGGGACAGGGGGCGCACTGAAGCTTTCTTT.

V and J are TRBV10-3 and TRBJ1-1, with unresolved D. Germline CDR1 reads ENHRY; CDR2 reads SYGVKD. Trimming stripped 4 bases from V and 0 bases from J, with 9 bases between. CDR3 length equals 14 residues. The CDR3 loop is CAISGGQMNTEAFF. CDR3 nucleotide sequence: TGTGCCATCAGTGGCGGCCAGATGAACACTGAAGCTTTCTTT.

The chain's CDR3 is CASSLGTGGVEQYF. The DNA for the CDR3 is TGTGCCAGCAGCTTGGGGACAGGGGGCGTGGAGCAGTACTTC. J is TRBJ2-7 and V is TRBV5-4, with 11 bases aligning to TRBD1. This CDR3 is built from 14 residues. CDR1 and CDR2 from the germline V gene are SGHNT and YYREEE (reference sequence). With 0 bases clipped from V and 7 bases from J, the junction kept 3 bases outside the gene matches.

This clone was seen once. This rearrangement joins TRBV7-6 to TRBJ1-1; 7 bases line up with TRBD1. This CDR3 is 13 amino acids long. The germline gives CDR1 SGHVS, CDR2 FNYEAQ. With 5 bases clipped from V and 1 base from J, the junction kept 1 base outside the gene matches. CDR3 DNA sequence: TGTGCCAGCAGCCGACAGGGGAACACTGAAGCTTTCTTT. It specifies CASSRQGNTEAFF.

J is TRBJ2-4 and V is TRBV13, with 8 bases fitting TRBD1. Germline values: CDR1 PRHDT, CDR2 FYEKMQ (reference sequence). CDR3 length equals 15 residues. J gave up 7 bases and V 0 bases, and 5 bases lay outside the gene matches. This chain's CDR3 is CASSLGTGDGNIQYF. CDR3 sequence (DNA): TGTGCCAGCAGCTTAGGGACAGGGGATGGGAACATTCAGTACTTC.

The genes are TRBV15 and TRBJ2-7; 13 nucleotides line up with TRBD2. The CDR3 is made up of 18 amino acids. J lost 2 bases, V lost 0 bases, and 7 bases had no gene match. Germline values: CDR1 LNHNV, CDR2 YYDKDF (reference sequence). The CDR3 bases are TGTGCCACCAGCAGAGATTTGAGACTAGCGGGAGGAACCTACGAGCAGTACTTC. Amino acids: CATSRDLRLAGGTYEQYF.

The chain recombines TRBV29-1 with TRBJ2-3, with TRBD2 matching over 10 bases. The CDR3 runs 12 residues. Germline assignment: CDR1 SQVTM and CDR2 ANQGSEA. This CDR3 reads CGTSENTDTQYF. CDR3 nucleotide sequence: TGCGGGACTAGCGAAAACACAGATACGCAGTATTTT.

This clone was detected only a few times. The rearrangement joins TRBV25-1 to TRBJ1-5; 7 positions agree with TRBD1. Germline loops: CDR1 MGHDK, CDR2 SYGVNS. There are 16 residues in the CDR3. J lost 5 bases, V lost 1 base, and 8 bases had no gene match. CDR3 DNA: TGTGCCAGCAGTGAATTTGGCCGGGACAGTTATCAGCCCCAGCATTTT. Translation: CASSEFGRDSYQPQHF. The full variable domain, rest sourced from reference TRBV25-1 and TRBJ1-5, is EADIYQTPRYLVIGTGKKITLECSQTMGHDKMYWYQQDPGMELHLIHYSYGVNSTEKGDLSSESTVSRIRTEHFPLTLESARPSHTSQYLCASSEFGRDSYQPQHFGDGTRLSIL.

The CDR3 sequence is CASSQEATRETQYF. For the CDR3, the DNA is TGTGCCAGCAGCCAAGAAGCCACCCGGGAGACCCAGTACTTC. The V gene is TRBV4-2, the J gene TRBJ2-5, with D unresolved. V lost 0 bases, J lost 5 bases, and 10 bases lay in between. CDR1 LGHNA and CDR2 YNFKEQ come from the germline V gene. The CDR3 is made up of 14 amino acids.

The count of this clone is one. This chain uses TRBV5-3 with TRBJ2-1, with 9 bases fitting TRBD1. TRBV5-3 is an open reading frame whose function is uncertain. This CDR3 region has 14 residues. Trimming took 4 bases from V and 7 from J; bases not matched to a gene: 6. The chain's CDR3 is CARSPGTGRNEQFF. The CDR3 nucleotides read TGTGCCAGAAGCCCTGGGACAGGGAGGAATGAGCAGTTCTTC.

The genes are TRBV2 and TRBJ2-6; weak D call: TRBD1 (6 bases). The CDR3 has 15 amino acids. V shed 4 bases and J shed 0 bases, with 7 bases lying between them. Germline CDR1 reads SNHLY; CDR2 reads FYNNEI. This CDR3 reads CASSGTDSGANVLTF. The CDR3 DNA reads as TGTGCCAGCAGTGGGACAGACTCTGGGGCCAACGTCCTGACTTTC. Supplemented by reference TRBV2 and TRBJ2-6, the full variable domain reads EPEVTQTPSHQVTQMGQEVILRCVPISNHLYFYWYRQILGQKVEFLVSFYNNEISEKSEIFDDQFSVERPDGSNFTLKIRSTKLEDSAMYFCASSGTDSGANVLTFGAGSRLTVL.

The rearrangement joins TRBV28 to TRBJ1-5, with a weak D call TRBD1 (6 bases). The V and J ends lost 6 bases and 3 bases respectively, with 24 bases between them. The germline V gene encodes CDR1 MDHEN and CDR2 SYDVKM. CDR3 length: 18 residues. CDR3 nucleotides: TGTGCCAGCAGCGCTTCTCAGCTTCGGACAGCAAACAATCAGCCCCAGCATTTT. This codes for CASSASQLRTANNQPQHF.

J is TRBJ1-1 and V is TRBV5-6; 7 bases fit TRBD1. The CDR3 consists of 14 residues. V shed 0 bases and J 2 bases; nucleotides not matched to a gene: 1. Per germline, CDR1 SGHDT and CDR2 YYEEEE. Here the CDR3 DNA reads TGTGCCAGCAGCTTGGGGGACAGAAACACTGAAGCTTTCTTT. Translating it yields CASSLGDRNTEAFF.

The chain has TRBV5-1 and TRBJ1-5; TRBD1 is a possible D gene (6 bases). Germline V CDR1 and CDR2: SGHRS, YFSETQ. The CDR3 length is 14 residues. Between the trimmed V and J ends, which lost 2 bases and 6 bases, there was a span of 12 bases. The chain's CDR3 is CASSFGGSGQPQHF. In nucleotides, the CDR3 is TGCGCCAGCAGCTTTGGGGGCTCCGGTCAGCCCCAGCATTTT.

This rearrangement joins TRBV18 to TRBJ2-7; 11 bases align to TRBD2. The length of the CDR3 is 15 residues. V lost 3 bases to trimming and J lost 2 bases; unmatched junction nucleotides: 3. Germline CDR1 and CDR2: KGHSH and LQKENI. The CDR3 coding sequence is TGTGCCAGCTCACCCGGGACTAGCGGCGCCTACGAGCAGTACTTC. Translating gives CASSPGTSGAYEQYF.

This chain connects TRBV2 to TRBJ2-7; D might be TRBD2 (6 bases). The V end lost 6 bases, the J end lost 0 bases, and 12 bases lay between the germline ends. Germline V gene data show CDR1 as SNHLY and CDR2 as FYNNEI. The CDR3 consists of 14 residues. The CDR3 here is CASRRSGGSYEQYF. CDR3 in DNA: TGTGCCAGCAGGCGTAGCGGAGGCTCCTACGAGCAGTACTTC.